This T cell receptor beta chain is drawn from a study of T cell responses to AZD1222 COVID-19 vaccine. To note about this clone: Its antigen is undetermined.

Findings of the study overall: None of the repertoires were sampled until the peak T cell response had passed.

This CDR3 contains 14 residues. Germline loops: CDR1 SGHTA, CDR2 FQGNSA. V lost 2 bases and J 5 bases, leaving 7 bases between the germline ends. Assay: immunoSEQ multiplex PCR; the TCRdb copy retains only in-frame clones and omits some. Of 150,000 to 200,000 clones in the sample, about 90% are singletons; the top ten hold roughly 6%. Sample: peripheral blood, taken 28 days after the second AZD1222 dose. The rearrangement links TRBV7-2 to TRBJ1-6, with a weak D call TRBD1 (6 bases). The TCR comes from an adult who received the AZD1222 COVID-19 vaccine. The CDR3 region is CASSLQGNNSPLHF. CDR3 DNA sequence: TGTGCCAGCAGCTTACAGGGGAATAATTCACCCCTCCACTTT. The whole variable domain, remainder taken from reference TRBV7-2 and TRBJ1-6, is GAGVSQSPSNKVTEKGKDVELRCDPISGHTALYWYRQSLGQGLEFLIYFQGNSAPDKSGLPSDRFSAERTGGSVSTLTIQRTQQEDSAVYLCASSLQGNNSPLHFGNGTRLTVT.